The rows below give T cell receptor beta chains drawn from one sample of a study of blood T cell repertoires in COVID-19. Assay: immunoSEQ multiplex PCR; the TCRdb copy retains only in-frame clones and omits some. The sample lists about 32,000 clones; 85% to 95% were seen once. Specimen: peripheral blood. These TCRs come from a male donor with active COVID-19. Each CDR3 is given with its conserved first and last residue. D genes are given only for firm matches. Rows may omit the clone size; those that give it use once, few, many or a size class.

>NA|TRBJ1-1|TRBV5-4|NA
CASRFDTGVGTEAFF
TGTGCCAGCAGGTTCGACACGGGAGTGGGCACTGAAGCTTTCTTT
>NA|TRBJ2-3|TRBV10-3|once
CAIRVGGTDTQYF
TGTGCCATCAGGGTCGGTGGCACAGATACGCAGTATTTT
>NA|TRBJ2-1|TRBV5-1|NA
CASSLAGRGGYNEQFF
TGCGCCAGCAGCTTGGCCGGGCGGGGCGGCTACAATGAGCAGTTCTTC
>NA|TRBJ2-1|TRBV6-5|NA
CASSYGGNSYYNEQFF
TGTGCCAGCAGTTACGGTGGTAACAGCTACTACAATGAGCAGTTCTTC
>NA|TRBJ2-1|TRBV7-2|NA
CASSLQGSSSYNEQFF
TGTGCCAGCAGCCTACAGGGTTCGAGCTCCTACAATGAGCAGTTCTTC
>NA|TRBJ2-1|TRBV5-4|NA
CASSLGQERQFF
TGTGCCAGCAGCTTGGGACAGGAAAGGCAGTTCTTC
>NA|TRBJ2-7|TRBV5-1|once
CASSLQTDYEQYF
TGCGCCAGCAGCCTGCAAACAGACTACGAGCAGTACTTC
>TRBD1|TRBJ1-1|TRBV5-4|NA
CASSLQGSPEAFF
TGTGCCAGCAGCTTACAGGGGAGTCCTGAAGCTTTCTTT
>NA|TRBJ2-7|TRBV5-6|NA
CASRNRELAYEQYF
TGTGCCAGCAGGAACAGGGAGTTGGCCTACGAGCAGTACTTC
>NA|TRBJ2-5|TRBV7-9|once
CASSPHKGGGGETQYF
TGTGCCAGCAGCCCCCATAAGGGGGGGGGAGGAGAGACCCAGTACTTC
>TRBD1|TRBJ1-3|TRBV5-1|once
CASSWDRGATGNTIYF
TGCGCCAGCAGCTGGGACAGGGGGGCTACTGGAAACACCATATATTTT
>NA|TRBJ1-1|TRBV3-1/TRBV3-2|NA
CASSQDRTGNLAFF
TGTGCCAGCAGCCAAGATAGAACAGGGAATTTAGCTTTCTTT
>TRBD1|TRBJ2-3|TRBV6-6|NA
CASRRGQTTDTQYF
TGTGCCAGCAGACGGGGACAGACCACAGATACGCAGTATTTT
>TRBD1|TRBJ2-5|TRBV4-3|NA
CASSQGLTGGEKTQYF
TGCGCCAGCAGCCAGGGGTTAACAGGGGGCGAGAAGACCCAGTACTTC
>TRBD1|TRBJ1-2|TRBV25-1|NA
CASSEGGGQGYYTF
TGTGCCAGCAGTGAAGGGGGCGGACAGGGCTACTACACCTTC
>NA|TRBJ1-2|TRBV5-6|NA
CASSLDYYGYTF
TGTGCCAGCAGCTTGGACTACTATGGCTACACCTTC
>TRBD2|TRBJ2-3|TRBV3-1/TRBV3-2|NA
CASSQAVLAGFVTDTQYF
TGTGCCAGCAGCCAAGCAGTGCTAGCGGGGTTTGTCACAGATACGCAGTATTTT
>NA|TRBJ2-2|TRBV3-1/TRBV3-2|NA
CASSRAETNTGELFF
TGTGCCAGCAGCCGGGCAGAAACGAACACCGGGGAGCTGTTTTTT
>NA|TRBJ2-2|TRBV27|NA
CASYARGRWTGELFF
TGTGCCAGTTACGCCCGGGGAAGGTGGACCGGGGAGCTGTTTTTT
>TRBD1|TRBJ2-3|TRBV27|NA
CASSSYRGPTDTQYF
TGTGCCAGCAGTTCGTACAGGGGACCCACAGATACGCAGTATTTT
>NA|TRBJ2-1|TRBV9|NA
CASSVAPSSYNEQFF
TGTGCCAGCAGCGTAGCTCCTAGCTCCTACAATGAGCAGTTCTTC
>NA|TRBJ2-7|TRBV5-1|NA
CASSRDSYEQYF
TGCGCCAGCAGCCGCGACAGTTACGAGCAGTACTTC